This T cell receptor (beta chain) is from a study of blood T cell repertoires in COVID-19. Overall study context: COVID-19 samples, acute and convalescent, were from the United States, Italy and Spain. Sources were T cells, B-cell-depleted T cells, or PBMCs; the material itself was cDNA or gDNA.

Authors' analysis steps: Reference gene primer amplification yielded estimated nucleated cell counts. Some clones are missing from TCRdb's copy, which holds only in-frame ones; the method was immunoSEQ multiplex PCR. The V and J calls and clone size were taken over from that table, and D and trimming were inferred from the DNA. The table has some 100,000 clones, 75% to 90% seen once. CDR1 is SGHRS and CDR2 is YFSETQ in the germline V gene. V was pared by 4 bases and J by 2 bases, with 27 bases between. This CDR3 has 19 amino acids. The chain couples TRBV5-1 to TRBJ2-5, with D perhaps matching TRBD1 (6 bases). Specimen: peripheral blood. The TCR was taken from a human donor in a cohort sampled during active COVID-19. This CDR3 is CASSERPLKEGVSQETQYF. DNA for the CDR3: TGCGCCAGCAGCGAACGGCCCCTCAAAGAGGGGGTCTCGCAAGAGACCCAGTACTTC.